Each of the 7 T cell receptor beta chains below was sequenced from the same sample in a study of blood T cell repertoires in COVID-19 (dated by TCRdb to 2020 to 2022). The library came from the immunoSEQ multiplex PCR assay. The source is immuneACCESS, and TCRdb retained only in-frame sequences with V and J called. Part of the clones is not carried over; for the studies checked, unresolved V genes explain less than half of this, and the remainder is unexplained. Within this sample are some 130,000 clones, with about 91% of them counted one time only. The top ten clonotypes cover 10% of the sample. The material sequenced was peripheral blood. These receptors were taken from a man in his fifties with acute or convalescent COVID-19.

V is TRBV6-5 and J is TRBJ2-3; 7 bases match TRBD2. V trimming: 2 bases; J trimming: 9 bases; junction bases outside the gene matches: 11. Germline CDR1 and CDR2: MNHEY and SVGAGI. This CDR3 has 15 amino acids. The CDR3 DNA reads as TGTGCCAGCAGTTACGGGGAGGGTCGGATTAAGACGCAGTATTTT. This codes for CASSYGEGRIKTQYF.

This clone was seen only a few times. This rearrangement joins TRBV7-6 to TRBJ2-3; 7 bases agree with TRBD2. Germline CDR1 is SGHVS and CDR2 is FNYEAQ. This CDR3 has 15 amino acids. The J segment lost 2 bases and the V segment lost 8 bases, leaving 10 bases of the junction unmatched. The CDR3 loop reads CASGTSVAPTDTQYF. CDR3 sequence (DNA): TGTGCCAGCGGCACTAGCGTCGCCCCCACAGATACGCAGTATTTT.

V gene TRBV5-1 combines with J gene TRBJ1-3; 7 nucleotides align to TRBD1. Germline-derived CDR1 and CDR2 are SGHRS and YFSETQ. The CDR3 runs to 14 residues. J lost 8 bases, V lost 4 bases, and 9 bases had no gene match. The CDR3 DNA is TGCGCCAGCAGCGCCTCCACAGGGGAGGACACCATATATTTT. This sequence encodes CASSASTGEDTIYF.

This clone was seen a single time. This chain links TRBV7-8 with TRBJ2-7, with D possibly being TRBD1 (6 bases). This CDR3 comprises 15 residues. Germline CDR1 reads SGHVS; CDR2 reads FQNEAQ. V was shortened by 5 bases and J by 2 bases, with 16 bases between the two germline ends. The CDR3 bases are TGTGCCAGCAGCCATGGTGGGACATCTACCTACGAGCAGTACTTC. Protein product: CASSHGGTSTYEQYF. Supplemented by reference TRBV7-8 and TRBJ2-7, the full variable domain reads GAGVSQSPRYKVAKRGQDVALRCDPISGHVSLFWYQQALGQGPEFLTYFQNEAQLDKSGLPSDRFFAERPEGSVSTLKIQRTQQEDSAVYLCASSHGGTSTYEQYFGPGTRLTVT.

The rearrangement uses TRBV29-1 and TRBJ2-1; D might be TRBD2 (6 bases). Trimming cost V 4 bases and J 0 bases, with 10 bases left between them. There are 14 residues in the CDR3. Germline values: CDR1 SQVTM, CDR2 ANQGSEA. The CDR3: CSVVAERSYNEQFF. The CDR3 DNA is TGCAGCGTTGTAGCGGAACGCTCCTACAATGAGCAGTTCTTC.

The chain has TRBV3-1 (or the pseudogene TRBV3-2) and TRBJ2-7; D possibly corresponds to TRBD2 (5 bases). This CDR3 contains 16 residues. Between the trimmed V and J ends, which lost 0 bases and 6 bases, there was a span of 18 bases. CDR1 is LGHDT and CDR2 is YNNKEL in the germline V gene (reference sequence). The CDR3 protein is CASSQERSEECCEQYF. For the CDR3, the DNA is TGTGCCAGCAGCCAAGAACGTAGCGAAGAGTGCTGCGAGCAGTACTTC.

This chain connects TRBV6-5 to TRBJ2-7, with TRBD2 as a possible D gene (7 bases). CDR1 and CDR2 from the germline V gene are MNHEY and SVGAGI. The V end was cut by 5 bases, the J end by 3 bases, with 17 bases between. This CDR3 spans 15 amino acids. The CDR3 nucleotides read TGTGCCAGCAGTACCCCAAGGGGGGGGGTCTACGAGCAGTACTTC. This encodes CASSTPRGGVYEQYF.